This T cell receptor (beta chain) emerged from a study of identical twins (dated by TCRdb to the mid-2010s). Notes on the research overall: TCR alpha and beta repertoires from monozygotic twins, unrelated adults of various ages and cord blood were deep-sequenced to test whether fetal clonotypes persist. Replicate twin experiments were performed at different times using different library preparation protocols to rule out contamination. The paper as a whole reports these results and caveats: In beta out-of-frame sequences, excess twin sharing was weaker, because having fewer shared sequences lowered the signal-to-noise ratio. Out-of-frame TCR alpha sharing in monozygotic twins was systematically underestimated by recombination models, whereas sharing between unrelated individuals was in agreement with the recombination models. Compared with coincidental sharing between unrelated individuals, an excess of low generation-probability sequences was observed among out-of-frame TCR alpha sequences shared between twins. Conclusions relied on cross-sectional statistical analysis, since the same donors could not be followed over many years. Abundant cord blood beta clonotypes carried fewer insertions; young adult naive repertoires showed a weaker similar trend, while memory repertoires showed none. Zero-insertion analyses could be partly confounded by invariant T cells such as MAIT and iNKT, though diverse VJ usage argued against such confounding for most clonotypes.

The library was made by 5' RACE. Sequencing relied on an Illumina HiSeq 2000. Template switching added a universal primer binding site, and the final cDNA carried a unique molecular identifier that allowed TCR cDNA molecules to be counted accurately. Specific primers in the conserved constant-segment region were used to synthesize first-strand cDNA for TCR alpha and beta chains. To control for contamination, each cDNA library was double barcoded with a SMART-Mk sample barcode plus Illumina barcodes. TruSeq adapter sequences, together with Illumina sample barcodes, were added in two successive PCR steps. Sequencing of the TCR alpha and beta cDNA libraries was done on the Illumina HiSeq platform using custom primers. Concerning the study's data processing: MiGEC processed the raw reads to extract unique molecular identifiers, while MiXCR was used to determine the CDR3 positions. For each individual, recombination models were inferred using an EM algorithm with the repgenHMM and IGoR tools. Shared clonotype analysis was performed with the tcR package in R, normalizing sharing by the product of cloneset sizes. Out-of-frame nonproductive sequences were analyzed to study raw recombination free of thymic and clonal selection effects. TCRdb handled the public reads itself, with Q25 trimming in fastp and clone calling in MiXCR, and kept productive beta chains. Here each entry gathers all rows of one CDR3 protein and keeps the most common genes and DNA. These V and J calls derive from TCRdb rather than the authors' analysis. The sample records over 500,000 distinct CDR3 sequences, about 20% of which are singletons. Under 0.95% of the sample goes to the ten largest clones.

Note on this clonotype: Its antigen target is currently unknown. One base away there is no much larger clone; base qualities are not given.

Taken from the germline V gene, the CDR1 and CDR2 loops are KGHSH and LQKENI. The CDR3 runs 17 amino acids, cysteine and phenylalanine included. The read is trimmed to its CDR3 DNA, 51 bases read in frame from base 1. For this chain, trimming is 1 base at the V end and 2 bases at the J end, and the number of junction bases without a gene match is 7. Only healthy Caucasian donors were included. Three pairs of female monozygotic twins, all aged about 18 to 30 years, made up the twin cohort. Positive isolation kits from Invitrogen were used to isolate CD4+ and CD8+ T cell populations. These sequences were also reported in another study, on T cells expressing NK-cell markers. Per the second study: Seven to nine donors provided sorted CD3+CD56+NKG2C+, CD3+CD56+NKG2C- and CD3+CD56-NKG2C+ T-cell subsets, whose TCR beta-chain repertoires were profiled. Among the eight sequenced donors, only one was HCMV-seronegative, while the other seven were HCMV-seropositive. To restrict sorting to alphabetaTCR-expressing T cells, an anti-gammadeltaTCR antibody was added in several experiments. For six donors, the dominant CD3+CD56+NKG2C+ clonotypes were among the top 10 CD8+ clonotypes and accounted for about 1.0-7.5% of CD8+ T cells. Those dominant clonotypes were again the most abundant among CD3+CD56-NKG2C+ cells in a handful of donors, at about 28.3-65%. Whether the expanded NKG2C-expressing T cell clones were specific for HCMV antigens remained unclear. The eight sequenced donors were randomly selected healthy volunteers, three men and five women. To determine HCMV serostatus, a commercial ELISA kit was used to detect HCMV-specific IgG in serum. MIGEC was used to demultiplex reads and group the reads by UMI, and MiTCR was used to assemble and quantify clonotypes. Only TCR cDNA sequences supported by at least two reads were kept to exclude erroneous sequences. The tcR package was used for downstream repertoire analysis, and clonotypes were matched between fractions using CDR3 nucleotide sequence together with V segment. Antigen specificity was annotated against VDJdb with VDJmatch, allowing one amino acid substitution in CDR3.

The rearrangement combines TRBV18 with TRBJ2-7; 11 middle bases align to TRBD2. This sequence originates from a woman younger than 30 in good health. The specimen was CD4+ T cells sorted from blood. CDR3 loop: CASSPRLAGTAAYEQYF. The sequenced DNA is TGTGCCAGCTCACCACGACTAGCGGGGACCGCAGCCTACGAGCAGTACTTC.